These 15 T cell receptor beta chains originate from one sample sequenced in a study of early T cells in non-severe SARS-CoV-2 infection (dated by TCRdb to 2020 to 2023). Library preparation used 5' RACE. Sequencing was performed on a NextSeq 500. TCRdb took the public reads, trimmed them with fastp at Q25, ran MiXCR for clone calling and kept in-frame beta chains. Each CDR3 protein gets just one entry, which takes the most common genes and DNA from the rows behind it. The sample data list 70,000 or so distinct CDR3 sequences, and roughly an eighth of these were observed just once. 1.3% of the sample is taken by the ten largest. Material: whole blood. The receptors were gathered from an adult who was a healthcare worker with PCR-confirmed SARS-CoV-2 infection or an uninfected control (not recorded which).

This clonotype was detected ten times or more. This chain joins TRBV6-2 or TRBV6-3 and TRBJ1-1, with 8 bases identical to TRBD1. The CDR3 runs to 13 residues. Germline V gene data show CDR1 as MNHEY and CDR2 as SVGEGT. V was clipped by 2 bases and J by 7 bases; unmatched bases: 3. CDR3 coding DNA: TGTGCCAGCAGTTACACAGGGGGTAGTGAAGCTTTCTTT. It codes for CASSYTGGSEAFF.

This clonotype occurred many times. The chain joins TRBV6-6 to TRBJ1-6, with a tentative D call TRBD1 (6 bases). V lost 7 bases to trimming and J lost 9 bases, with 25 bases between them. Germline values: CDR1 MNHNY, CDR2 SVGAGI (reference sequence). The CDR3 sequence is 17 residues long. CDR3 sequence (DNA): TGTGCCAGCATTGGGGGCGCAGGGAGAGATATCGGTTCACCCCTCCACTTT. Its protein is CASIGGAGRDIGSPLHF.

This clonotype was detected ten times or more. This chain joins TRBV10-3 and TRBJ1-6; D may be TRBD1 (5 bases). Germline V CDR1 and CDR2: ENHRY, SYGVKD. CDR3 size: 14 residues. Deletions cut 4 bases from V and 6 bases from J, with 10 bases between. Here the CDR3 reads CAISATGTNSPLHF. CDR3 DNA: TGTGCCATCAGTGCGACCGGGACTAATTCACCCCTCCACTTT.

At least ten counts were recorded for this clonotype. The gene calls are TRBV20-1 and TRBJ1-1, with D hard to call. The CDR3 is 14 amino acids. Deletions cut 7 bases from V and 4 bases from J, with 19 bases between. Germline V gene lookup returns CDR1 DFQATT and CDR2 SNEGSKA (reference sequence). DNA for the CDR3: TGCAGTGTAGCCTTAAGTAGTTTAGTCACTGAAGCTTTCTTT. This encodes CSVALSSLVTEAFF.

This clonotype was observed at least ten times. The chain couples TRBV28 to TRBJ2-2; the match to TRBD2 covers 11 bases. Per the germline V gene, CDR1 is MDHEN and CDR2 is SYDVKM. The CDR3 loop spans 17 amino acids. The V gene end was trimmed by 5 bases and the J gene end by 6 bases; junction bases not matched to a gene: 11. For the CDR3, the DNA is TGTGCCAGCAGTCCCGGGACTAGCGGCCTGGTTGCCGGGGAGCTGTTTTTT. Amino acids: CASSPGTSGLVAGELFF.

This clonotype was seen repeatedly, ten times or more. The V and J genes are TRBV7-9 and TRBJ2-1; no reliable D call. CDR1 SEHNR and CDR2 FQNEAQ come from the germline V gene (reference sequence). This CDR3 spans 14 amino acids. The V gene lost 1 base and the J gene lost 6 bases, with 10 bases spanning the gap. The CDR3 loop is CASSLGRVSNEQFF. Written as DNA, the CDR3 is TGTGCCAGCAGCTTAGGGAGAGTTTCCAATGAGCAGTTCTTC.

Ten or more counts support this clonotype. The chain carries TRBV29-1 and TRBJ2-7; D possibly uses TRBD1 or TRBD2 (5 bases each). Trimming cost V 8 bases and J 0 bases, with 11 bases left between them. The CDR3 has 12 residues. CDR1 SQVTM and CDR2 ANQGSEA come from the germline V gene. The CDR3 is CSLRDDSYEQYF. CDR3 nucleotide sequence: TGCAGCCTGAGGGACGACTCCTACGAGCAGTACTTC.

This clonotype was counted many times. The CDR3 nucleotides read TGTGCCAGTGGAGGGTCCCATGGAGCTTTCTTT. Translating gives CASGGSHGAFF. The V call is TRBV19, the J call TRBJ1-1; no reliable D call. Germline loops: CDR1 LNHDA, CDR2 SQIVND (reference sequence). V was trimmed by 8 bases and J by 10 bases, leaving 14 bases between them. This CDR3 is 11 amino acids long.

This clonotype was detected ten times or more. The J gene is TRBJ1-5, the V gene TRBV20-1; TRBD1 is a possible D gene (6 bases). CDR1 and CDR2 (germline): DFQATT, SNEGSKA (reference sequence). Trimming stripped 5 bases from V and 4 bases from J, with 12 bases between. This CDR3 comprises 13 residues. The CDR3 DNA reads as TGCAGTGCTTTCGGACAGAAAAATCAGCCCCAGCATTTT. Its protein is CSAFGQKNQPQHF.

This clonotype was picked up a small number of times. This sequence may be a read error, since a much larger clone differs from it by one base. V gene TRBV27 combines with J gene TRBJ2-1; possible D gene TRBD2, 5 bases. The CDR3 is 15 amino acids. In germline, CDR1 is MNHEY, CDR2 SMNVEV (reference sequence). V lost 5 bases and J 9 bases, leaving 20 bases between the germline ends. In nucleotides, the CDR3 is TGTGCCAGCAGTATCACCGGGGTCGTCGGGCGTGAGCAGTTCTTC. Encoded protein: CASSITGVVGREQFF.

At least ten counts were recorded for this clonotype. The chain carries TRBV5-1 and TRBJ1-1, with 7 bases lining up with TRBD1. Germline CDR1 and CDR2: SGHRS and YFSETQ. This CDR3 has 16 residues. The V and J ends lost 2 bases and 1 base, in that order; junction bases with no gene match: 8. Here the CDR3 DNA reads TGCGCCAGCAGCTTCACTCCGGGACAGAGGAACACTGAAGCTTTCTTT. It yields the protein CASSFTPGQRNTEAFF.

There are many counts of this clonotype. This chain connects TRBV6-2 or TRBV6-3 to TRBJ1-2, with a tentative D call TRBD1 (5 bases). The V end was cut by 4 bases, the J end by 6 bases, with 12 bases between. The CDR3 has 13 residues. The germline V gene has CDR1 MNHEY and CDR2 SVGEGT. The CDR3 nucleotides read TGTGCCAGCAGTTCCCGTGGGGGAGATGGCTACACCTTC. Protein product: CASSSRGGDGYTF.

The chain has TRBV28 and TRBJ2-7; D perhaps matches TRBD1 (6 bases). The CDR3 spans 14 residues. Per germline, CDR1 MDHEN and CDR2 SYDVKM. V dropped 5 bases and J dropped 4 bases, with 15 bases sitting between them. CDR3 region: CASSPLDRKYEQYF. DNA for the CDR3: TGTGCCAGCAGTCCCTTGGACAGAAAATACGAGCAGTACTTC.

This clonotype appeared many times. The chain recombines TRBV12-3 or TRBV12-4 with TRBJ2-3, with TRBD2 identical over 12 bases. This CDR3 region has 15 residues. With V trimmed by 7 bases and J by 10 bases, 12 bases remained unmatched. The CDR3 region is CASTMTSGGPLAQYF. In DNA, the CDR3 is TGTGCCAGCACCATGACTAGCGGGGGCCCCCTGGCGCAGTATTTT.

This clonotype was seen at least ten times. The junction shows a germline mismatch at one end, possibly a read error. J is TRBJ2-7 and V is TRBV20-1; 10 bases align to TRBD2. The CDR3 runs to 14 residues. Germline-derived CDR1 and CDR2 are DFQATT and SNEGSKA (reference sequence). CDR3 loop: CSARAGTSDHEQCF. In DNA, the CDR3 is TGCAGTGCTAGAGCCGGGACTAGCGATCACGAGCAGTGCTTC.